Presented here are 15 T cell receptor beta chains from one specimen sequenced in a study of technical replicates of blood from several donors. The repertoire was sequenced with immunoSEQ multiplex PCR; TCRdb's copy has only in-frame clones and lacks some. Among some 77,000 clones listed, roughly 93% were seen once. Sequenced input: T cells isolated from PBMCs. These TCRs come from a human donor in good health.

The gene calls are TRBV6-5 and TRBJ2-5; 11 nucleotides agree with TRBD2. The CDR3 covers 14 residues. V trimming: 5 bases; J trimming: 5 bases; junction bases outside the gene matches: 4. The germline gives CDR1 MNHEY, CDR2 SVGAGI. The DNA for the CDR3 is TGTGCCAGCAGTCCGGGACTAGCGGTGGAGACCCAGTACTTC. The encoded protein is CASSPGLAVETQYF.

The V call is TRBV6-5, the J call TRBJ2-7, with D perhaps matching TRBD2 (5 bases). Looked up from germline, CDR1 is MNHEY and CDR2 is SVGAGI. V lost 2 bases and J lost 2, with 10 bases in between. This CDR3 is 14 amino acids long. Written as DNA, the CDR3 is TGTGCCAGCAGTTACGGGCTAGCCGCCTACGAGCAGTACTTC. It is translated as CASSYGLAAYEQYF.

The V gene is TRBV25-1, the J gene TRBJ1-2; D might be TRBD1 (6 bases). The germline gives CDR1 MGHDK, CDR2 SYGVNS. V gave up 3 bases and J gave up 1 base, with 15 bases separating them. The CDR3 totals 16 residues. In DNA form, the CDR3 reads TGTGCCAGCAGTGAGTTCTCGGGACACAATAACTATGGCTACACCTTC. It translates to CASSEFSGHNNYGYTF.

The chain uses TRBV12-5 and TRBJ2-1, with D perhaps matching TRBD2 (5 bases). The germline CDR1 and CDR2 sequences are LGHNT and FRNRAP. V lost 1 base to trimming and J lost 14 bases, with 12 bases between them. The CDR3 runs to 12 residues. DNA of the CDR3: TGTGCTAGTGGTTTGGAACTAGGAGAGGAGTTCTTC. It encodes CASGLELGEEFF. The full variable domain, with the rest looked up from reference TRBV12-5 and TRBJ2-1, is DARVTQTPRHKVTEMGQEVTMRCQPILGHNTVFWYRQTMMQGLELLAYFRNRAPLDDSGMPKDRFSAEMPDATLATLKIQPSEPRDSAVYFCASGLELGEEFFGPGTRLTVL.

J is TRBJ2-1 and V is TRBV6-5; D remains unclear. CDR1 is MNHEY, CDR2 SVGAGI, per germline. The CDR3 is 13 amino acids. V gave up 6 bases and J gave up 4 bases, with 10 bases separating them. CDR3 in amino acids: CASSREKYNEQFF. In DNA form, the CDR3 reads TGTGCCAGCAGCCGAGAAAAGTACAATGAGCAGTTCTTC.

CDR3 in amino acids: CASSSPGLAGGEQFF. As DNA, the CDR3 is TGTGCCAGCAGCTCGCCGGGACTAGCCGGCGGTGAGCAGTTCTTC. The chain uses TRBV5-4 and TRBJ2-1; 9 bases map to TRBD2. Germline-derived CDR1 and CDR2 are SGHNT and YYREEE (reference sequence). The V and J ends lost 3 bases and 9 bases, in that order; junction bases with no gene match: 10. The CDR3 is 15 amino acids.

The V call is TRBV13, the J call TRBJ2-3; D not certain. Germline CDR1 reads PRHDT; CDR2 reads FYEKMQ (reference sequence). Trimming left V 5 bases short and J 3 bases short, with 18 bases between. CDR3 length equals 16 residues. The CDR3, as DNA: TGTGCCAGCAGCCTACCGTCGGGTATACGAACAGATACGCAGTATTTT. This encodes CASSLPSGIRTDTQYF.

The chain employs TRBV4-1 and TRBJ2-7; perhaps TRBD2 as D (5 bases). With 1 base removed from V and 4 bases from J, the gap between germline ends came to 17 bases. In germline, CDR1 is MGHRA, CDR2 YSYEKL. The CDR3 is 16 amino acids. CDR3 sequence (DNA): TGCGCCAGCAGCCAAGCATCGGCGGGTGGGCTGTACGAGCAGTACTTC. This translates into CASSQASAGGLYEQYF.

The chain recombines TRBV9 with TRBJ1-2; D remains ambiguous. The CDR3 contains 14 residues. Trimming shortened V by 0 bases and J by 1 base, and 7 bases separated the two germline ends. The germline V gene encodes CDR1 SGDLS and CDR2 YYNGEE. DNA for the CDR3: TGTGCCAGCAGCGTAGAGGAGGATAACTATGGCTACACCTTC. Amino acids: CASSVEEDNYGYTF.

The genes are TRBV30 and TRBJ1-1; D call uncertain. Germline V gene lookup returns CDR1 GTSNPN and CDR2 SVGIG (reference sequence). The V gene lost 2 bases and the J gene lost 4 bases, with 5 bases spanning the gap. The CDR3 spans 11 residues. CDR3 region: CAWSLGTEAFF. The CDR3 DNA reads as TGTGCCTGGAGTCTAGGCACTGAAGCTTTCTTT.

The chain couples TRBV6-1 to TRBJ1-5; D is undetermined. Germline V gene sequence: CDR1 MNHNS, CDR2 SASEGT. V was shortened by 4 bases and J by 10 bases, with 23 bases between the two germline ends. There are 16 residues in the CDR3. The CDR3 DNA sequence: TGTGCCAGCAGTGGAATACTAGGGCTCCCCGTCAGCCCCCAGCATTTT. Translation gives CASSGILGLPVSPQHF.

The chain uses TRBV30 and TRBJ2-1, with D hard to call. This CDR3 has 12 residues. The germline V gene has CDR1 GTSNPN and CDR2 SVGIG (reference sequence). Trimming left V 0 bases short and J 13 bases short, with 13 bases between. The CDR3 loop reads CAWSVYRSLQFF. The CDR3, as DNA: TGTGCCTGGAGTGTATATCGTAGCCTCCAGTTCTTC.

The V and J genes are TRBV7-8 and TRBJ1-2; TRBD1 agrees at 7 bases. This CDR3 has 13 amino acids. The ends lost 5 bases at V and 5 bases at J; junction bases unmatched: 5. Germline V CDR1 and CDR2: SGHVS, FQNEAQ. CDR3: CASSRTGPYGYTF. The CDR3 nucleotides are TGTGCCAGCAGCCGGACAGGACCTTATGGCTACACCTTC.

The chain uses TRBV25-1 and TRBJ2-7; 13 positions match TRBD2. The CDR3 extends over 18 amino acids. The V segment lost 5 bases and the J segment 0 bases; nucleotides outside the gene matches: 10. CDR1 and CDR2 from the germline V gene are MGHDK and SYGVNS. The CDR3 loop is CASSSPGLAGLSSYEQYF. CDR3 in DNA: TGTGCCAGCAGTAGCCCGGGACTAGCGGGACTGAGCTCCTACGAGCAGTACTTC.

This chain links TRBV19 with TRBJ2-7; no definite D call. The V gene's germline CDR1 is LNHDA and CDR2 SQIVND (reference sequence). The V end was cut by 5 bases, the J end by 1 base, with 9 bases between. The CDR3 is 13 residues long. This CDR3 reads CASSWAESYEQYF. Here the CDR3 DNA reads TGTGCCAGTAGTTGGGCCGAGTCCTACGAGCAGTACTTC.